A selection of T cell receptor beta chains follows, all from one sample in a study of TIL therapy for anti-PD-1-resistant metastatic lung cancer. The assay was immunoSEQ multiplex PCR, and TCRdb's table has in-frame clones only and misses some. In the table there are tens of thousands of clones, 73% of which are singletons. The source was blood, collected at baseline. The receptor source for this set is a person aged 25 to 85 with non-small cell lung cancer. Each CDR3 is given with its conserved first and last residue. Each record gives: V gene, D gene, J gene, clone size, CDR3 protein, CDR3 DNA. D genes are given only for firm matches. Clone size is not always given. Where it is, it says once, few, many or a class for expanded clones.

TRBV19,-,TRBJ1-6,few,CASSLWEGDNSPLHF,TGTGCCAGTAGTTTGTGGGAAGGTGATAATTCACCCCTCCACTTT
TRBV7-8,-,TRBJ1-1,few,CASSPLIDTEAFF,TGTGCCAGCAGCCCTCTAATCGACACTGAAGCTTTCTTT
TRBV7-3,TRBD1,TRBJ1-1,-,CASSVNRGMNTEAFF,TGTGCCAGCAGCGTCAACAGGGGGATGAACACTGAAGCTTTCTTT
TRBV5-1,-,TRBJ2-7,few,CASKVRLTSYEQYF,TGCGCCAGCAAGGTCCGGCTTACTAGCTACGAGCAGTACTTC
TRBV5-1,-,TRBJ1-2,-,CASSLGPANSYGYTF,TGCGCCAGCAGCCTCGGGCCAGCGAACTCCTATGGCTACACCTTC
TRBV4-2,-,TRBJ1-1,-,CASSHENMGGVNTEAFF,TGTGCCAGCAGCCATGAAAACATGGGGGGCGTGAACACTGAAGCTTTCTTT
TRBV2,-,TRBJ1-1,few,CASSSGYTEAFF,TGTGCCAGCAGCTCAGGGTACACTGAAGCTTTCTTT
TRBV28,TRBD2,TRBJ2-1,-,CASSTLLAGAAGEQFF,TGTGCCAGCAGCACACTCCTAGCGGGAGCGGCAGGTGAGCAGTTCTTC
TRBV25-1,-,TRBJ1-1,-,CASNEGLNTEAFF,TGTGCCAGCAACGAGGGGTTGAACACTGAAGCTTTCTTT
TRBV7-2,-,TRBJ1-3,-,CASRGGTGNTIYF,TGTGCCAGCAGGGGGGGAACTGGAAACACCATATATTTT
TRBV27,TRBD1,TRBJ1-5,-,CASNPGQTQPQHF,TGTGCCAGCAACCCGGGACAGACTCAGCCCCAGCATTTT
TRBV9,TRBD1,TRBJ1-6,-,CASSGTKGQEIFSPLHF,TGTGCCAGCAGCGGGACTAAGGGACAGGAGATATTTTCACCCCTCCACTTT
TRBV6-1,-,TRBJ2-7,few,CAVWGDFPYEQYF,TGTGCGGTGTGGGGGGACTTTCCCTACGAGCAGTACTTC